The T cell receptor (beta chain) described here comes from a study of blood T cell repertoires in COVID-19. For the study at large: Donors in the United States, Italy and Spain gave samples during acute or convalescent COVID-19. PBMCs, B-cell-depleted T cells, or T cells provided the cDNA or gDNA that made up the material.

Original data processing: Reference gene primer amplification gave nucleated cell count estimates. Sequencing was performed with immunoSEQ multiplex PCR; in TCRdb, only in-frame clones are kept and a portion is missing. V and J calls and clone size are as listed in that table; D and trimming were resolved from the DNA. The table includes approximately 46,000 clones, roughly 85% detected once. The V end was cut by 7 bases, the J end by 7 bases, with 16 bases between. CDR1 and CDR2 from the germline V gene are MNHEY and SVGAGI. CDR3 length: 14 residues. This sequence was found in a woman in her seventies with acute or convalescent COVID-19. The V and J genes are TRBV6-5 and TRBJ1-4; D ambiguous. Sequenced sample: peripheral blood. CDR3 sequence (DNA): TGTGCCAGCACTAAACATGGGCTCAGTGAAAAACTGTTTTTT. This sequence encodes CASTKHGLSEKLFF.